One and the same sample provided the 13 T cell receptor beta chains below, sequenced in a study of identical twins. Each CDR3 protein is one row after TCRdb ran MiXCR on the 5' RACE reads. The sample includes 450,000 or so distinct CDR3 sequences, approximately 15% of them seen just once. In addition, the sample was reused for a study of yellow fever vaccine responses in identical twins.

The sequencing input was CD4+ T cells sorted from blood. The source is a woman younger than 30 in good health.

Written as DNA, the CDR3 is TGTGCCAGCAGTAAAAGCGGGGAACCCTACGAGCAGTACTTC. The encoded protein is CASSKSGEPYEQYF. This chain joins TRBV27 and TRBJ2-7; 7 bases agree with TRBD2. J lost 2 bases, V lost 5 bases, and 6 bases had no gene match. The CDR3 loop spans 14 amino acids. Germline V gene sequence: CDR1 MNHEY, CDR2 SMNVEV (reference sequence).

The chain carries TRBV9 and TRBJ2-1, with unresolved D. V lost 0 bases and J 6 bases, leaving 7 bases between the germline ends. The CDR3 is made up of 13 amino acids. Per the germline V gene, CDR1 is SGDLS and CDR2 is YYNGEE. CDR3 in amino acids: CASSVEASNEQFF. The CDR3 DNA follows: TGTGCCAGCAGCGTAGAAGCTTCCAATGAGCAGTTCTTC.

V gene TRBV10-3 combines with J gene TRBJ2-2; D unclear. V was cut by 3 bases and J by 4 bases, with 3 bases left in between. The CDR3 sequence is 12 residues long. Per germline, CDR1 ENHRY and CDR2 SYGVKD. CDR3 sequence (DNA): TGTGCCATCAGTGAATTCACCGGGGAGCTGTTTTTT. It specifies CAISEFTGELFF.

This rearrangement joins TRBV28 to TRBJ2-5; possibly TRBD1 for D (6 bases). Germline V lookup: CDR1 MDHEN, CDR2 SYDVKM. The CDR3 has 14 amino acids. With 4 bases removed from V and 0 bases from J, the gap between germline ends came to 9 bases. Here the CDR3 reads CASSSGAHQETQYF. DNA for the CDR3: TGTGCCAGCAGTTCAGGGGCCCACCAAGAGACCCAGTACTTC.

This clonotype is a singleton in its sample. This chain uses TRBV3-1 with TRBJ2-5; D is uncertain. There are 15 residues in the CDR3. Germline-derived CDR1 and CDR2 are LGHDT and YNNKEL (reference sequence). V was shortened by 5 bases and J by 1 base, with 14 bases between the two germline ends. The CDR3 coding sequence is TGTGCCAGCAGCAAACAGATCGACTGCCAAGAGACCCAGTACTTC. It translates to CASSKQIDCQETQYF.

V is TRBV6-5 and J is TRBJ2-1; possibly TRBD1 or TRBD2 for D (6 bases each). V lost 1 base to trimming and J lost 3 bases, with 13 bases between them. The CDR3 totals 16 residues. Germline CDR1 reads MNHEY; CDR2 reads SVGAGI. The CDR3 sequence is CASSYYAGGGYNEQFF. The DNA of the CDR3 is TGTGCCAGCAGTTACTACGCCGGGGGCGGCTACAATGAGCAGTTCTTC.

This clonotype appeared a few times. The V call is TRBV7-2, the J call TRBJ2-7; 8 bases line up with TRBD2. V gave up 5 bases and J gave up 3 bases; unmatched junction bases: 6. Germline V gives CDR1 SGHTA, CDR2 FQGNSA. This CDR3 is built from 14 residues. This chain's CDR3 is CASSAGLAYYEQYF. DNA for the CDR3: TGTGCCAGCAGCGCAGGACTAGCCTACTACGAGCAGTACTTC.

This chain uses TRBV7-6 with TRBJ2-1, with D hard to call. V was clipped by 1 base and J by 9 bases, with 10 bases between them. The CDR3 has 13 residues. From germline, CDR1 is SGHVS and CDR2 FNYEAQ. CDR3 region: CASSLEEGIEQFF. As DNA, the CDR3 is TGTGCCAGCAGCTTAGAGGAAGGGATTGAGCAGTTCTTC.

This clonotype was detected a few times. The chain links TRBV5-1 to TRBJ2-1; D possibly corresponds to TRBD2 (7 bases). From germline, CDR1 is SGHRS and CDR2 YFSETQ. This CDR3 has 15 amino acids. Trimming shortened V by 1 base and J by 7 bases, and 15 bases separated the two germline ends. The CDR3 coding sequence is TGCGCCAGCAGCTTGTTGCGCGGGGGCTTAAATGAGCAGTTCTTC. This codes for CASSLLRGGLNEQFF.

This clonotype has just a few counts. V and J are TRBV7-2 and TRBJ1-1, with D possibly TRBD1 on 6 matching bases. Trimming took off 5 bases at V and 3 bases at J, with 22 bases between the two ends. Germline CDR1 is SGHTA and CDR2 is FQGNSA. The CDR3 loop spans 17 amino acids. Here the CDR3 reads CASSRDWTARGDTEAFF. The CDR3 DNA follows: TGTGCCAGCAGCCGAGATTGGACAGCTCGGGGGGACACTGAAGCTTTCTTT. Filled out from reference TRBV7-2 and TRBJ1-1, the complete variable domain reads GAGVSQSPSNKVTEKGKDVELRCDPISGHTALYWYRQSLGQGLEFLIYFQGNSAPDKSGLPSDRFSAERTGGSVSTLTIQRTQQEDSAVYLCASSRDWTARGDTEAFFGQGTRLTVV.

The rearrangement uses TRBV7-9 and TRBJ2-1; 7 nucleotides align to TRBD2. The trim removed 0 bases at V and 9 bases at J, leaving 5 bases unmatched. The length of the CDR3 is 14 residues. Germline values: CDR1 SEHNR, CDR2 FQNEAQ (reference sequence). CDR3 region: CASSLAGTNGEQFF. The CDR3 bases are TGTGCCAGCAGCTTAGCGGGGACTAATGGTGAGCAGTTCTTC.

This sequence joins TRBV1 and TRBJ2-5; TRBD2 reflects the table's D call only, with no check against the DNA. TRBV1 is an annotated pseudogene. The CDR3 spans 13 residues. The CDR3 nucleotides read TGCACCAGCAGCCACGCGGGCCAAGAGACCCAGTACTTC. Its translation is CTSSHAGQETQYF.

This clonotype was seen repeatedly, ten times or more. The chain combines TRBV6-1 with TRBJ2-1; D is unclear. The CDR3 has 11 residues. Deletions cut 8 bases from V and 3 bases from J, with 5 bases between. CDR1 and CDR2 (germline): MNHNS, SASEGT. The CDR3 region has the DNA TGTGCCAGCGGCGACTACAATGAGCAGTTCTTC. Translating gives CASGDYNEQFF.